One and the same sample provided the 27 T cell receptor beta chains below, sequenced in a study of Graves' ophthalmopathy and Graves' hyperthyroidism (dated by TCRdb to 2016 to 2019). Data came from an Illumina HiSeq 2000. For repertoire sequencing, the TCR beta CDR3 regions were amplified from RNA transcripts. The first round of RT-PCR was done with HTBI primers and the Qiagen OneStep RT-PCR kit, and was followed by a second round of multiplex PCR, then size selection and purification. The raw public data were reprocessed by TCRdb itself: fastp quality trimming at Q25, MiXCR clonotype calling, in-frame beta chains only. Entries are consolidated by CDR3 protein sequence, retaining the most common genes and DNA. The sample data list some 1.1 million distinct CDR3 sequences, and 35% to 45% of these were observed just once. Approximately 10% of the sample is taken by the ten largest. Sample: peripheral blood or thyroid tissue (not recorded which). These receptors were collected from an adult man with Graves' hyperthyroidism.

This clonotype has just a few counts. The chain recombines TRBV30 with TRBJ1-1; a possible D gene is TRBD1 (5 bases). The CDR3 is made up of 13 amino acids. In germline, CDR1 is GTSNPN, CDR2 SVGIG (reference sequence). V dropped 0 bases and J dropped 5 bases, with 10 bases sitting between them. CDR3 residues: CAWSVIGGTEAFF. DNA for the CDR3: TGTGCCTGGAGTGTAATTGGGGGAACTGAAGCTTTCTTT. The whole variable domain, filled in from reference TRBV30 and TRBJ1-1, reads SQTIHQWPATLVQPVGSPLSLECTVEGTSNPNLYWYRQAAGRGLQLLFYSVGIGQISSEVPQNLSASRPQDRQFILSSKKLLLSDSGFYLCAWSVIGGTEAFFGQGTRLTVV.

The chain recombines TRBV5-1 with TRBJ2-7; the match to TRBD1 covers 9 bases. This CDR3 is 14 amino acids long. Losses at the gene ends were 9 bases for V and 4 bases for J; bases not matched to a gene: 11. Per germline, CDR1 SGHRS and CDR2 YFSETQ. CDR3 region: CATKLRDRAYEQYF. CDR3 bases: TGCGCCACTAAATTAAGGGACAGGGCATACGAGCAGTACTTC.

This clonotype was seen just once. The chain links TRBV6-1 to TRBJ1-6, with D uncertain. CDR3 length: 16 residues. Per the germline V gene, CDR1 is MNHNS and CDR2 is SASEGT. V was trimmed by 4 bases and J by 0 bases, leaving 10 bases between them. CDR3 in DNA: TGTGCCAGCAGTGGCAGGAGGAGCTCCTATAATTCACCCCTCCACTTT. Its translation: CASSGRRSSYNSPLHF.

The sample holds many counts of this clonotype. This CDR3 is CASSIQDNQPQHF. CDR3 nucleotides: TGTGCCAGTAGTATCCAGGATAATCAGCCCCAGCATTTT. V and J are TRBV19 and TRBJ1-5, with D hard to call. Trimming cost V 3 bases and J 4 bases, with 7 bases left between them. Germline-derived CDR1 and CDR2 are LNHDA and SQIVND (reference sequence). CDR3 length: 13 amino acids.

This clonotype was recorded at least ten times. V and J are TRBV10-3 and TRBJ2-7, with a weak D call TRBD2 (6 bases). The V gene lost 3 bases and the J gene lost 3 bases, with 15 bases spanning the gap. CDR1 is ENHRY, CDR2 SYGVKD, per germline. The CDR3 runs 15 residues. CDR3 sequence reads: CAISDPPSAGYEQYF. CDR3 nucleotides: TGTGCCATCAGTGACCCCCCTAGCGCCGGCTACGAGCAGTACTTC.

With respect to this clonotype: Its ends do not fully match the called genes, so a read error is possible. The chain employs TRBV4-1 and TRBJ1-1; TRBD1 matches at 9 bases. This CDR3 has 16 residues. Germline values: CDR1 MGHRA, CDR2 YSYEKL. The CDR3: CASSRWGTGSVAEAFF. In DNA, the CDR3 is TGTGCCAGCAGTCGCTGGGGGACAGGGAGCGTCGCTGAAGCTTTCTTT.

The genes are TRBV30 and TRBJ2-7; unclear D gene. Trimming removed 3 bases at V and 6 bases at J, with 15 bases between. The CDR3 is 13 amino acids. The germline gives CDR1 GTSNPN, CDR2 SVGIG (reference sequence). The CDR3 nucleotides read TGTGCCTGGAGGGTTGCCCCAGAGGCCGAGCAGTACTTC. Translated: CAWRVAPEAEQYF.

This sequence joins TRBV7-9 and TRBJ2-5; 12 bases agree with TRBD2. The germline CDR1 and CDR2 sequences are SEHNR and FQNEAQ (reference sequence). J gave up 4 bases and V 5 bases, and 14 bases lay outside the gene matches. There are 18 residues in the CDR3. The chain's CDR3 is CASSPLLAGGQGGETQYF. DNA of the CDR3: TGTGCCAGCAGCCCTCTACTAGCGGGGGGACAGGGAGGAGAGACCCAGTACTTC.

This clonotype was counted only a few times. DNA of the CDR3: TGTGCCAGCAGCGCACTAGCGGGGGTGAAGACCCAGTACTTC. As protein: CASSALAGVKTQYF. V and J are TRBV7-9 and TRBJ2-5, with TRBD2 matching over 11 bases. Germline CDR1 and CDR2: SEHNR and FQNEAQ (reference sequence). The CDR3 is 14 residues long. The junction had 5 bases not matched to a gene; V was cut back by 5 bases and J by 6 bases.

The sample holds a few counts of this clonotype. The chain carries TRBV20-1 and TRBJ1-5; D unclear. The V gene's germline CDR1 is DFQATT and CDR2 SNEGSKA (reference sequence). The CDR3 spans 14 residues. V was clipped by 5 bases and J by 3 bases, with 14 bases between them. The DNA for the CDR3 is TGCAGTGCTCCGGTAGGCGGTCCCAATCAGCCCCAGCATTTT. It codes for CSAPVGGPNQPQHF.

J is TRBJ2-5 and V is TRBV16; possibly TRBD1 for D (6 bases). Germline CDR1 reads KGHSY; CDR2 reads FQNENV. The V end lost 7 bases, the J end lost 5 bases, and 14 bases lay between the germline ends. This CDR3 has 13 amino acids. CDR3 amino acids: CASNLGTYETQYF. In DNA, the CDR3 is TGTGCCAGCAACCTCGGGACATATGAGACCCAGTACTTC.

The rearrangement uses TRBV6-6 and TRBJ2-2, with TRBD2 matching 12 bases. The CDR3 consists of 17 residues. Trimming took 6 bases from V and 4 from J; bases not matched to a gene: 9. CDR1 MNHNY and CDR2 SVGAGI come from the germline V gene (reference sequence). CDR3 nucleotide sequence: TGTGCCAGCAGCCCGGGACTAGCGGGCGATGGCACCGGGGAGCTGTTTTTT. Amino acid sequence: CASSPGLAGDGTGELFF.

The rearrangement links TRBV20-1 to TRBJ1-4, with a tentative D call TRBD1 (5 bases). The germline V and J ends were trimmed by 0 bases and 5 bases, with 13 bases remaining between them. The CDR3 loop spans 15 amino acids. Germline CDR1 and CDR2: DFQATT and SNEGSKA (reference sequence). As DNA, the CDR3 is TGCAGTGCTAGAGACGGTAGGGGCGCGAATGAAAAACTGTTTTTT. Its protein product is CSARDGRGANEKLFF.

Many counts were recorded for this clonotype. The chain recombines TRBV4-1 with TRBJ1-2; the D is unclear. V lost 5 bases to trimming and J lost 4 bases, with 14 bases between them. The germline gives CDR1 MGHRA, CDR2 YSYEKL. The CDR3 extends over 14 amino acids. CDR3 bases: TGCGCCAGCAGCTCGTCAGGTACACTCTATGGCTACACCTTC. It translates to CASSSSGTLYGYTF.

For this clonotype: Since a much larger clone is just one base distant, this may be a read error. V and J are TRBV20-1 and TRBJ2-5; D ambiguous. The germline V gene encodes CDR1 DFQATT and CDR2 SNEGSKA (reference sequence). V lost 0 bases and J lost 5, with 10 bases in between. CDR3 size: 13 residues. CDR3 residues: CSARDDLGETQYF. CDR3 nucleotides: TGCAGTGCTAGAGATGACCTAGGGGAGACCCAGTACTTC.

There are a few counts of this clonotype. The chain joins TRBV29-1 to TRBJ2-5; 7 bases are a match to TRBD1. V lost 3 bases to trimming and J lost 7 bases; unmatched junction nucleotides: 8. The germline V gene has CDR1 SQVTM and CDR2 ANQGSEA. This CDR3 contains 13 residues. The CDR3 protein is CSVEKTGMWTQYF. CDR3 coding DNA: TGCAGCGTTGAGAAGACAGGGATGTGGACCCAGTACTTC.

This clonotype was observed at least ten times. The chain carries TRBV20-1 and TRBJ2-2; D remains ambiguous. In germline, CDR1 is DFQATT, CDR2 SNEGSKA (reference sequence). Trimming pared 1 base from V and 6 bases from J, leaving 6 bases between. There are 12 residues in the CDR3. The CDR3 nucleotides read TGCAGTGCTAGAGGGGCGGCCGGGGAGCTGTTTTTT. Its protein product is CSARGAAGELFF.

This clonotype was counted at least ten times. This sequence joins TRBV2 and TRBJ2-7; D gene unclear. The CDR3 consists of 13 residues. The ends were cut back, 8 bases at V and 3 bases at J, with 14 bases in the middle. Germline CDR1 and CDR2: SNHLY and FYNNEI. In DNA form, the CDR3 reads TGTGCCAGCGGTCGAAAACTATACTACGAGCAGTACTTC. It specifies CASGRKLYYEQYF.

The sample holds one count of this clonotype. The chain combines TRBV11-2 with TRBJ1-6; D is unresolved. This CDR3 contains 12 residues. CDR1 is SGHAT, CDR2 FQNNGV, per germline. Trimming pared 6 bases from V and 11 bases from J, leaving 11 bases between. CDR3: CASSPARAPLHF. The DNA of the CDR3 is TGTGCCAGCAGTCCCGCCCGGGCACCCCTCCACTTT.

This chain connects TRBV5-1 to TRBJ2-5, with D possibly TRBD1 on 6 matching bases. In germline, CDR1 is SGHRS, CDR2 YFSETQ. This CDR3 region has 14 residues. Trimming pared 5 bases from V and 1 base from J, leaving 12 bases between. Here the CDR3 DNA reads TGCGCCAGCAGACGACAGGCCAGCCAAGAGACCCAGTACTTC. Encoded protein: CASRRQASQETQYF.

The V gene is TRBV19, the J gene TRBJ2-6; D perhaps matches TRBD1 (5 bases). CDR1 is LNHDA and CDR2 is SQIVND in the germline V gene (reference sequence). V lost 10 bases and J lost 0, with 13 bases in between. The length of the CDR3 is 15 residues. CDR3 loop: CATEDSISGANVLTF. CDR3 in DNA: TGTGCCACCGAAGACAGCATCTCTGGGGCCAACGTCCTGACTTTC.

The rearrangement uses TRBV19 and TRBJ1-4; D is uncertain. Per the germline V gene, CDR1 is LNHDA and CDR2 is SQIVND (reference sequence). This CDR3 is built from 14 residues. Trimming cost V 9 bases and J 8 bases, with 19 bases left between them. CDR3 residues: CASTPGQKREKLFF. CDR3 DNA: TGTGCCAGCACCCCAGGCCAGAAGCGAGAAAAACTGTTTTTT.

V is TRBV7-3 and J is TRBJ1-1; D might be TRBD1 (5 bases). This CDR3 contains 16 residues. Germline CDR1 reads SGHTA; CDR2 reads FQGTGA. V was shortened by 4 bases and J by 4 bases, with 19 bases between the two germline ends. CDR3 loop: CASSYKPGNPPTEAFF. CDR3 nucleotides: TGTGCCAGCAGCTACAAACCAGGGAACCCACCCACTGAAGCTTTCTTT. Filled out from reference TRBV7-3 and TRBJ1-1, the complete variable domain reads GAGVSQTPSNKVTEKGKYVELRCDPISGHTALYWYRQSLGQGPEFLIYFQGTGAADDSGLPNDRFFAVRPEGSVSTLKIQRTERGDSAVYLCASSYKPGNPPTEAFFGQGTRLTVV.

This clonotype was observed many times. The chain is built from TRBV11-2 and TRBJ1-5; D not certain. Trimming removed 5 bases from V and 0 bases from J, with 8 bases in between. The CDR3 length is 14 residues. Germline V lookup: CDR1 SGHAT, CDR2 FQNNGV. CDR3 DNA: TGTGCCAGCAGCGATAGATCTAGCAATCAGCCCCAGCATTTT. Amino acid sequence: CASSDRSSNQPQHF.

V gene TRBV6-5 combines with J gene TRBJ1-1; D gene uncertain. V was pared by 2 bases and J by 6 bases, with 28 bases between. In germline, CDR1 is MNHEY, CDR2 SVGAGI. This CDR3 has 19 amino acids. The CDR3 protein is CASSYVGKGRFTPIPEAFF. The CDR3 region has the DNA TGTGCCAGCAGTTACGTCGGAAAGGGAAGATTCACACCGATCCCTGAAGCTTTCTTT.

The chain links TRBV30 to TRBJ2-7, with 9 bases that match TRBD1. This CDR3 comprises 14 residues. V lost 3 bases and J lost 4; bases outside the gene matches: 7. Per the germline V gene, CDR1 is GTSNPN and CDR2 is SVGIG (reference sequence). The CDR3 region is CAWRGQGGFYEQYF. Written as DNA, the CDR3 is TGTGCCTGGAGGGGACAGGGAGGTTTTTACGAGCAGTACTTC.

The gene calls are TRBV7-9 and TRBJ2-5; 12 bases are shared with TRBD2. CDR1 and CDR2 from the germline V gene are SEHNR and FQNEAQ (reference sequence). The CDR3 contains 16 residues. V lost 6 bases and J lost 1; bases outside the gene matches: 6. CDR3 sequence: CASSPPSGGAQETQYF. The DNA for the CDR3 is TGTGCCAGCAGTCCCCCTAGCGGGGGGGCCCAAGAGACCCAGTACTTC.